The 12 T cell receptor beta chains presented below share a single source sample, sequenced in a study of shared clonotypes between healthy human individuals. Naive CD8 cells comprised CD45RO-negative, CCR7-positively selected cells, excluding terminally differentiated effector memory CD45RA+ cells. Repertoires were generated with immunoSEQ multiplex PCR, while TCRdb's copy carries only in-frame clones and drops some. Of millions of clones in the sample, 90% to 95% were seen once. The material sequenced was naive CD8+ T cells from PBMCs. These receptors originate from a man younger than 30 in good health. Some clones in this sample may be carry-over from other donors' samples.

Note on this clone: The same CDR3 arises from other DNA sequences in this sample as well. This rearrangement joins TRBV28 to TRBJ1-2; D is unresolved. The CDR3 runs 13 residues. Germline CDR1 and CDR2: MDHEN and SYDVKM. V was cut by 3 bases and J by 2 bases, with 7 bases left in between. CDR3 protein: CASSLSRNYGYTF. In DNA form, the CDR3 reads TGTGCCAGCAGTTTGTCCAGAAACTATGGCTACACCTTC.

The chain links TRBV9 to TRBJ1-2, with D unclear. Trimming cost V 0 bases and J 7 bases, with 16 bases left between them. This CDR3 is built from 15 residues. The germline V gene has CDR1 SGDLS and CDR2 YYNGEE. The CDR3 bases are TGTGCCAGCAGCGTAGGACACGCCAGTTCCTTTGGCTACACCTTC. It codes for CASSVGHASSFGYTF.

V gene TRBV9 combines with J gene TRBJ2-2; no clear D gene. Trimming stripped 1 base from V and 6 bases from J, with 4 bases between. The length of the CDR3 is 12 residues. Germline values: CDR1 SGDLS, CDR2 YYNGEE. The CDR3 here is CASSVQPGELFF. The CDR3 region has the DNA TGTGCCAGCAGCGTACAACCCGGGGAGCTGTTTTTT.

The chain recombines TRBV11-2 with TRBJ1-3, with 10 bases identical to TRBD1. Trimming cost V 3 bases and J 1 base; bases outside gene matches: 9. This CDR3 is built from 18 residues. Germline V gene data show CDR1 as SGHAT and CDR2 as FQNNGV. CDR3 loop: CASSFIKGQGESGNTIYF. Written as DNA, the CDR3 is TGTGCCAGCAGCTTTATTAAAGGACAGGGGGAATCTGGAAACACCATATATTTT.

The chain couples TRBV4-1 to TRBJ1-2; D gene ambiguous. Looked up from germline, CDR1 is MGHRA and CDR2 is YSYEKL. Trimming shortened V by 4 bases and J by 6 bases, and 15 bases separated the two germline ends. The CDR3 extends over 14 amino acids. The CDR3, as DNA: TGCGCCAGCAGCCCCGAGACAAGTTTGGATGGCTACACCTTC. Translated: CASSPETSLDGYTF.

The rearrangement uses TRBV14 and TRBJ1-2; D unclear. V gave up 5 bases and J gave up 6 bases, with 22 bases separating them. The CDR3 is made up of 16 amino acids. Germline V CDR1 and CDR2: SGHDN, FVKESK. The CDR3 DNA is TGTGCCAGCAGCACTACGGCCAGGCCCCCGGCGGATGGCTACACCTTC. It specifies CASSTTARPPADGYTF.

This chain uses TRBV5-1 with TRBJ2-5; the D is unclear. Germline lookup yields CDR1 SGHRS and CDR2 YFSETQ. The CDR3 totals 15 residues. V shed 5 bases and J shed 4 bases, with 18 bases lying between them. For the CDR3, the DNA is TGCGCCAGCAGACGTGATCGGACCTTGACAGAGACCCAGTACTTC. The encoded protein is CASRRDRTLTETQYF. Full variable domain (remainder filled in from reference TRBV5-1 and TRBJ2-5): KAGVTQTPRYLIKTRGQQVTLSCSPISGHRSVSWYQQTPGQGLQFLFEYFSETQRNKGNFPGRFSGRQFSNSRSEMNVSTLELGDSALYLCASRRDRTLTETQYFGPGTRLLVL.

The chain couples TRBV6-5 to TRBJ1-1; 8 bases match TRBD1. The CDR3 runs 14 residues. From germline, CDR1 is MNHEY and CDR2 SVGAGI. After removal of 2 bases from V and 4 bases from J, the junction contained 3 bases not matched to a gene. CDR3 coding DNA: TGTGCCAGCAGTTACGCAGGGGGCGGCACTGAAGCTTTCTTT. It codes for CASSYAGGGTEAFF.

This clone has only one observation. The rearrangement joins TRBV6-1 to TRBJ2-1; no clear D gene. This CDR3 region has 14 residues. The ends were cut back, 2 bases at V and 2 bases at J, with 7 bases in the middle. The germline V gene encodes CDR1 MNHNS and CDR2 SASEGT. DNA for the CDR3: TGTGCCAGCAGTGAACTGGGCACCTACAATGAGCAGTTCTTC. It translates to CASSELGTYNEQFF.

This chain connects TRBV6-5 to TRBJ1-4, with 10 bases matching TRBD1. The CDR3 totals 14 residues. CDR1 is MNHEY, CDR2 SVGAGI, per germline. The V segment lost 6 bases and the J segment 7 bases; nucleotides outside the gene matches: 5. The CDR3 here is CASSPGTGVEKLFF. In nucleotides, the CDR3 is TGTGCCAGCAGCCCCGGGACAGGGGTTGAAAAACTGTTTTTT.

V is TRBV5-1 and J is TRBJ1-4; 8 positions agree with TRBD1. Germline lookup yields CDR1 SGHRS and CDR2 YFSETQ. The CDR3 has 16 residues. V shed 4 bases, J shed 4 bases, and the junction held 9 bases outside the gene matches. The CDR3 here is CASSADRQGFNEKLFF. In DNA form, the CDR3 reads TGCGCCAGCAGCGCGGACCGACAGGGGTTTAATGAAAAACTGTTTTTT.

V usage is TRBV13 and J usage is TRBJ2-7; 8 bases fit TRBD1. V trimming: 0 bases; J trimming: 2 bases; junction bases outside the gene matches: 6. This CDR3 has 16 residues. Looked up from germline, CDR1 is PRHDT and CDR2 is FYEKMQ (reference sequence). The CDR3 protein is CASSLGSRTGTYEQYF. The CDR3 DNA reads as TGTGCCAGCAGCTTAGGCTCGAGGACAGGGACCTACGAGCAGTACTTC.